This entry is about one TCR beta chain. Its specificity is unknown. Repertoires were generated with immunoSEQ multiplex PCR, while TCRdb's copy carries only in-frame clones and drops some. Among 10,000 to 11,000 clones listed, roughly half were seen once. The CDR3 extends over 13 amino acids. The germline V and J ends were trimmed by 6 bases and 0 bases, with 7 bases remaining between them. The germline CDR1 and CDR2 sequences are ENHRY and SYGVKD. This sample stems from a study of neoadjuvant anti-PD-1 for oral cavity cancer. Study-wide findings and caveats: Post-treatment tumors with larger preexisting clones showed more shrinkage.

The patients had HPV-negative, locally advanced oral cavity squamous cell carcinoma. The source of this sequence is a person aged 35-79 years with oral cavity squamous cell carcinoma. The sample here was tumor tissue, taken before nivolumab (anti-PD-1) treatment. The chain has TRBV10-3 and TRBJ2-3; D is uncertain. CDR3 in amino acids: CAIRVLSTDTQYF. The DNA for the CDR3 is TGTGCCATCAGAGTGTTGAGCACAGATACGCAGTATTTT.